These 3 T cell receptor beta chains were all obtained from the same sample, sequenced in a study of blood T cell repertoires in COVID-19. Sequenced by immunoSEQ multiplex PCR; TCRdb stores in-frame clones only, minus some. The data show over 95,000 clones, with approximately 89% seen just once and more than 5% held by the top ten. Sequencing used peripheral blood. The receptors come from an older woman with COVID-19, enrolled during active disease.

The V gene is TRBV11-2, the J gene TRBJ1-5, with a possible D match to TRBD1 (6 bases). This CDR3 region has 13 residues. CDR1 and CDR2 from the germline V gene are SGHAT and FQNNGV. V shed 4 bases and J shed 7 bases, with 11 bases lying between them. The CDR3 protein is CASSYTGKQPQHF. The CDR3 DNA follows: TGTGCCAGCAGCTATACAGGGAAACAGCCCCAGCATTTT.

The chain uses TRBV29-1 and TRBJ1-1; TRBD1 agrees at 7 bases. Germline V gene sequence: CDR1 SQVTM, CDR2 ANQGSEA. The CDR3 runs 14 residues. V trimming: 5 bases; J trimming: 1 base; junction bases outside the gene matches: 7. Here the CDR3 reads CSVTTGSWNTEAFF. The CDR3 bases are TGCAGCGTTACGACAGGGAGCTGGAACACTGAAGCTTTCTTT.

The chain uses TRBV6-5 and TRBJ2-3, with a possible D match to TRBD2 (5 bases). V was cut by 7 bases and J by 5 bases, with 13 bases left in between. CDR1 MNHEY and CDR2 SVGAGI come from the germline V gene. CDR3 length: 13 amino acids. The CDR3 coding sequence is TGTGCCAGCACCAAAGCCGGGGTAGATACGCAGTATTTT. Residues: CASTKAGVDTQYF.